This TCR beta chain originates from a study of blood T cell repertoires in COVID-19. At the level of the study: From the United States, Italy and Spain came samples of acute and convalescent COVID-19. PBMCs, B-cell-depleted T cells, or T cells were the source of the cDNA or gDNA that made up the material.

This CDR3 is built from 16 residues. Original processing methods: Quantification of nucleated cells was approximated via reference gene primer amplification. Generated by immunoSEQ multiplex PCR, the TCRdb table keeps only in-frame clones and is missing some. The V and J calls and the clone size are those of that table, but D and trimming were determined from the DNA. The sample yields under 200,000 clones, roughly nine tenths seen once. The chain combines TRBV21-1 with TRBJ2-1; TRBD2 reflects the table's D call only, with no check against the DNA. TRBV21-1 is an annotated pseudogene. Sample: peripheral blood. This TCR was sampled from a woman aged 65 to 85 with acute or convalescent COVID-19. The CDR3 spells CASSIGTSGIYNEQFF. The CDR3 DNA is TGTGCCAGCAGCATTGGGACTAGCGGGATATACAATGAGCAGTTCTTC.